This T cell receptor beta chain appears in the sequencing data of a study of CD8 T cells in ankylosing spondylitis. General study points: From matched ankylosing spondylitis synovial fluid, disease-linked clones were reportedly recovered at significantly enriched levels. Made up of about eight highly homologous variants, a TCR beta motif appeared characteristic of ankylosing spondylitis blood.

On this clonotype: Antigen: not known.

Trimming took 3 bases from V and 3 from J, leaving 13 bases between them. This CDR3 has 15 amino acids. Germline V gene data show CDR1 as SGHDT and CDR2 as YYEEEE. TCRdb reprocessed the 5' RACE reads with MiXCR, giving one entry per CDR3 protein. The data show almost 250,000 distinct CDR3 sequences, approximately 30% seen once. Specimen: blood, either unsorted or a sorted T cell fraction (not recorded which). The V gene is TRBV5-6, the J gene TRBJ2-4, with a tentative D call TRBD1 (6 bases). The receptor was isolated from a male donor with ankylosing spondylitis or in good health (not recorded which). This CDR3 is CASSSDRDVKNIQYF. Here the CDR3 DNA reads TGTGCCAGCAGCTCGGACAGAGATGTCAAAAACATTCAGTACTTC.